The present TCR beta chain was sequenced within a study of blood T cell repertoires in COVID-19. Study at large: COVID-19 samples collected from the United States, Italy and Spain covered acute and convalescent phases. Sample material is recorded as cDNA or gDNA derived from T cells, B-cell-depleted T cells, or PBMCs.

Data came from immunoSEQ multiplex PCR; TCRdb stores just in-frame clones and leaves some out. Of fewer than 200,000 clones listed, 80% to 90% were seen once; the top ten hold approximately 12%. Germline values: CDR1 SGHTS, CDR2 YDEGEE. J lost 8 bases, V lost 4 bases, and 10 bases had no gene match. This CDR3 contains 14 residues. While infection was still active, Seattle patients were enrolled and then followed longitudinally. Sequencing input: peripheral blood. The TCR was taken from a woman between 65 and 79 years old with COVID-19, enrolled during active disease. This chain connects TRBV5-8 to TRBJ1-1, with 8 positions matching TRBD1. In nucleotides, the CDR3 is TGTGCCAGCAGCCCAGGACAGGGCCCAAACGAAGCTTTCTTT. Translation gives CASSPGQGPNEAFF.